These 12 T cell receptor beta chains originate from one sample sequenced in a study of T cell clonality in common variable immunodeficiency. The table came from immunoSEQ multiplex PCR; TCRdb's copy has only in-frame clones and leaves some out. This record lists around 40,000 clones, none seen once only, and the top ten clones contain approximately 2.9%. The sample consisted of peripheral blood mononuclear cells. The receptor source for this set is a person aged 18 to 70 in good health.

This clone has a count of ten or more. With the read ending 3 residues before the CDR3 end, the germline J gene is used to fill in that end. V gene TRBV5-6 combines with J gene TRBJ1-5; possibly TRBD1 for D (6 bases). Germline V CDR1 and CDR2: SGHDT, YYEEEE. Trimming pared 0 bases from V and 7 bases from J, leaving 11 bases between. The CDR3 sequence is 14 residues long. CDR3 sequence reads: CASSLGTGPQPQHF. CDR3 bases read: TGTGCCAGCAGCTTGGGAACAGGGCCCCAGCCC.

This clone was recorded at least ten times. The CDR3 bases that were read are TGTGCCATCAGTGAGTCCATAAGGGTCTCAAAA. Amino acids: CAISESIRVSK. The CDR3 in its entirety is CAISESIRVSKLFF. The rearrangement joins TRBV10-3 to TRBJ1-4; unclear D gene. The read halts 3 residues ahead of the CDR3 end, with the missing end drawn from the germline J gene. This CDR3 has 14 amino acids. V lost 0 bases and J 10 bases, leaving 12 bases between the germline ends. Germline V gene lookup returns CDR1 ENHRY and CDR2 SYGVKD.

As concerns this clone: Read data end 3 residues before the CDR3 end; the end is taken from the germline J gene. The rearrangement links TRBV6-2 or TRBV6-3 to TRBJ1-1; D may be TRBD1 (6 bases). Germline V lookup: CDR1 MNHEY, CDR2 SVGEGT. The CDR3 runs 16 residues. CDR3 DNA, as far as it was read: TGTGCCAGCAGTTACAGGCGGGGGGCACCCTTCGAGACA. It specifies CASSYRRGAPFET. The entire CDR3 protein reads CASSYRRGAPFETAFF.

This clone was counted many times. From the germline J gene comes the end of the CDR3, since the read stops 3 residues before it. The rearrangement joins TRBV10-3 to TRBJ2-7; 9 bases line up with TRBD1. Trimming cost V 8 bases and J 6 bases; bases outside gene matches: 8. The CDR3 consists of 13 residues. The V gene's germline CDR1 is ENHRY and CDR2 SYGVKD. The CDR3 sequence: CAISAGTGFEQYF. The sequenced CDR3 bases are TGTGCCATCTCGGCCGGGACAGGGTTCGAG.

This clone was found many times. The observed sequence ends 3 residues before the CDR3 terminus, with the missing tail filled in from the germline J gene. The V gene is TRBV7-6, the J gene TRBJ1-4; D is unclear. The CDR3 loop spans 15 amino acids. The V end was cut by 1 base, the J end by 3 bases, with 9 bases between. Germline CDR1 reads SGHVS; CDR2 reads FNYEAQ. The CDR3 reads CASSLELGPNEKLFF. Incomplete CDR3 DNA: TGTGCCAGCAGCTTAGAGCTGGGCCCTAATGAAAAA.

A few counts support this clone. The CDR3 end is not reached by the read, which stops 3 residues before it; the germline J gene fills it in. The chain recombines TRBV7-9 with TRBJ2-1; D not resolved. The V and J ends lost 5 bases and 5 bases respectively, with 4 bases between them. From germline, CDR1 is SEHNR and CDR2 FQNEAQ (reference sequence). The CDR3 totals 11 residues. CDR3 DNA (partial): TGTGCCAGCAGCCCTGACAATGAG. Its protein product is CASSPDNE. The entire CDR3 protein reads CASSPDNEQFF.

Many counts were recorded for this clone. The read finishes 3 residues shy of the CDR3 end, and the germline J gene is used to complete it. The V and J genes are TRBV29-1 and TRBJ2-2, with D perhaps TRBD1 (6 bases). Trimming removed 4 bases from V and 2 bases from J, with 11 bases in between. Germline values: CDR1 SQVTM, CDR2 ANQGSEA. CDR3 length: 14 amino acids. CDR3 loop: CSVGLGANTGELFF. Incomplete CDR3 DNA: TGCAGCGTTGGGTTGGGGGCTAACACCGGGGAG.

This clone was counted ten times or more. The CDR3 end falls 3 residues outside the read, so it is completed with the germline J gene. This chain links TRBV2 with TRBJ1-4; TRBD1 matches at 10 bases. J gave up 7 bases and V 6 bases, and 5 bases lay outside the gene matches. This CDR3 contains 14 residues. From germline, CDR1 is SNHLY and CDR2 FYNNEI. The CDR3 bases that were read are TGTGCCAGCAGCGGCGACAGGGGGCGTGAAAAA. Translating gives CASSGDRGREK. The full CDR3 is CASSGDRGREKLFF.

This clone was observed many times. The CDR3 is cut off 3 residues early in the read; its end comes from the germline J gene. The rearrangement joins TRBV20-1 to TRBJ1-5; perhaps TRBD1 as D (5 bases). The germline V gene encodes CDR1 DFQATT and CDR2 SNEGSKA (reference sequence). This CDR3 has 16 residues. V was cut by 0 bases and J by 0 bases, with 12 bases left in between. The CDR3 spells CSARDLRGNSNQPQHF. The sequenced CDR3 bases are TGCAGTGCTAGAGATTTGAGGGGAAATAGCAATCAGCCC.

This clone showed up just a few times. The CDR3 spells CAWRDRRGPRYYEQYF. CDR3 DNA (partial): TGTGCCTGGAGAGATCGAAGGGGGCCGAGGTACTACGAG. The rearrangement joins TRBV30 to TRBJ2-7; 7 positions agree with TRBD1. The read ends 3 residues shy of where the CDR3 ends; the end is completed using the germline J gene. Germline V gives CDR1 GTSNPN, CDR2 SVGIG (reference sequence). Trimming at V came to 3 bases and at J to 3 bases, leaving 14 bases not matched to a gene. The CDR3 runs to 16 residues.

The sample holds many counts of this clone. The read ends 3 residues before the CDR3 terminus; that terminus is restored from the germline J gene. The J gene is TRBJ1-2, the V gene TRBV5-1, with D possibly matching TRBD1 (5 bases). CDR3 length: 14 amino acids. V was clipped by 3 bases and J by 6 bases, with 15 bases between them. Per germline, CDR1 SGHRS and CDR2 YFSETQ. Here the CDR3 reads CASSWGVGPDGYTF. Partial CDR3 DNA: TGCGCCAGCAGCTGGGGGGTCGGGCCGGATGGC.

There are many counts of this clone. The read ends 3 residues before the CDR3 terminus; that terminus is restored from the germline J gene. V gene TRBV20-1 combines with J gene TRBJ2-1; 14 nucleotides line up with TRBD2. Unmatched junction bases numbered 5, after V lost 8 bases and J lost 8 bases. The CDR3 is 13 residues long. CDR1 DFQATT and CDR2 SNEGSKA come from the germline V gene (reference sequence). Partial CDR3 DNA: TGCAGTACCGGGACTAGCGGGAGCGATGAG. It encodes CSTGTSGSDE. The complete CDR3 protein is CSTGTSGSDEQFF.